These 6 T cell receptor beta chains originate from one sample sequenced in a study of T cell responses to AZD1222 COVID-19 vaccine. Assay used: immunoSEQ multiplex PCR; TCRdb lists only in-frame clones, some missing. The sample has 84,000 or so clones, approximately 86% seen once. The sample here was peripheral blood, taken on day 0 of AZD1222 vaccination. The receptors shown here come from an adult in good health.

The chain joins TRBV4-3 to TRBJ2-7, with a tentative D call TRBD2 (6 bases). This CDR3 contains 16 residues. Per the germline V gene, CDR1 is LGHNA and CDR2 is YSLEER. V was shortened by 3 bases and J by 5 bases, with 20 bases between the two germline ends. As DNA, the CDR3 is TGCGCCAGCAGCCACCAACAGAGGCCTAGCGTCGACGAGCAGTACTTC. This codes for CASSHQQRPSVDEQYF.

The J gene is TRBJ2-2, the V gene TRBV9, with TRBD2 as a possible D gene (6 bases). Trimming took off 2 bases at V and 1 base at J, with 9 bases between the two ends. Germline CDR1 and CDR2: SGDLS and YYNGEE. The CDR3 has 15 amino acids. CDR3 sequence: CASSVISGNTGELFF. The CDR3 nucleotides read TGTGCCAGCAGCGTCATTAGCGGGAACACCGGGGAGCTGTTTTTT. The full variable domain, completed using reference TRBV9 and TRBJ2-2, is DSGVTQTPKHLITATGQRVTLRCSPRSGDLSVYWYQQSLDQGLQFLIQYYNGEERAKGNILERFSAQQFPDLHSELNLSSLELGDSALYFCASSVISGNTGELFFGEGSRLTVL.

The chain uses TRBV6-5 and TRBJ1-5; a possible D gene is TRBD1 (6 bases). V lost 8 bases to trimming and J lost 3 bases, with 17 bases between them. In germline, CDR1 is MNHEY, CDR2 SVGAGI. This CDR3 is 15 amino acids long. The CDR3 reads CASGDRTPPNQPQHF. As DNA, the CDR3 is TGTGCCAGCGGCGACAGGACGCCCCCCAATCAGCCCCAGCATTTT.

CDR3 protein: CASSRRRDVTYEQYF. In DNA form, the CDR3 reads TGTGCCAGCAGTAGACGCCGGGACGTCACCTACGAGCAGTACTTC. The chain couples TRBV28 to TRBJ2-7, with D possibly being TRBD1 or TRBD2 (5 bases each). From germline, CDR1 is MDHEN and CDR2 SYDVKM. CDR3 length: 15 residues. V lost 5 bases and J 2 bases, leaving 16 bases between the germline ends. The whole variable domain, filled in from reference TRBV28 and TRBJ2-7, reads DVKVTQSSRYLVKRTGEKVFLECVQDMDHENMFWYRQDPGLGLRLIYFSYDVKMKEKGDIPEGYSVSREKKERFSLILESASTNQTSMYLCASSRRRDVTYEQYFGPGTRLTVT.

This rearrangement joins TRBV5-1 to TRBJ2-5; D unclear. Germline V gives CDR1 SGHRS, CDR2 YFSETQ. The CDR3 extends over 15 amino acids. V gave up 4 bases and J gave up 5 bases, with 18 bases separating them. The DNA for the CDR3 is TGCGCCAGCAGCCCACTCCCAGGCCACGGGGAGACCCAGTACTTC. As protein: CASSPLPGHGETQYF.

The CDR3 DNA reads as TGTGCCAGCAGTTCCACAGGGTTTCGGAACACTGAAGCTTTCTTT. This encodes CASSSTGFRNTEAFF. The chain uses TRBV28 and TRBJ1-1, with a tentative D call TRBD1 (6 bases). The CDR3 is 15 amino acids. Germline lookup yields CDR1 MDHEN and CDR2 SYDVKM. V dropped 4 bases and J dropped 1 base, with 13 bases sitting between them. The variable domain in full, with the rest retrieved from reference TRBV28 and TRBJ1-1, is DVKVTQSSRYLVKRTGEKVFLECVQDMDHENMFWYRQDPGLGLRLIYFSYDVKMKEKGDIPEGYSVSREKKERFSLILESASTNQTSMYLCASSSTGFRNTEAFFGQGTRLTVV.